This paragraph reports one TCR beta chain. The data originate from a study of blood T cell repertoires in COVID-19. Study in general: The study drew acute and convalescent COVID-19 samples from the United States, Italy and Spain. PBMCs, B-cell-depleted T cells, or T cells were the source of the cDNA or gDNA that made up the material.

Sequenced by immunoSEQ multiplex PCR; TCRdb stores in-frame clones only, minus some. Counted here are over 150,000 clones, more than 75% occurring once; the ten biggest clones make up roughly 5%. Germline trimming cut 4 bases from V and 5 bases from J; bases unmatched to any gene: 11. This CDR3 comprises 15 residues. Looked up from germline, CDR1 is SGHRS and CDR2 is YFSETQ. The V call is TRBV5-1, the J call TRBJ1-1, with TRBD1 matching over 7 bases. The sequence was obtained from a man between 18 and 35 years old with COVID-19, enrolled during active disease. The sample was peripheral blood. CDR3 sequence reads: CASSPDRVSWTEAFF. DNA of the CDR3: TGCGCCAGCAGCCCCGACAGGGTAAGTTGGACTGAAGCTTTCTTT.